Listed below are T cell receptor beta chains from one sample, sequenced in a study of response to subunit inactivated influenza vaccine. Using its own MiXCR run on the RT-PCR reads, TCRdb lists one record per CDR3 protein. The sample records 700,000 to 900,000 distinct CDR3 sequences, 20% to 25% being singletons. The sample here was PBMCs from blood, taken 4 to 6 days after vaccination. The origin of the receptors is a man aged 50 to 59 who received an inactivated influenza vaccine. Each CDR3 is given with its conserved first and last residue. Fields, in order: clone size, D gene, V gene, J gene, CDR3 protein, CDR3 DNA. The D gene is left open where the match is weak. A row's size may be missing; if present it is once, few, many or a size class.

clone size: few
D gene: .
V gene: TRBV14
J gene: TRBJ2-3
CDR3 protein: CASSPLGVAQYF
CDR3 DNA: TGTGCCAGCAGCCCTCTTGGAGTGGCGCAGTATTTT

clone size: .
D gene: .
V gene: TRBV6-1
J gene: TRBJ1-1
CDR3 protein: CASRLTGGNTEAFF
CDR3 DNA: TGTGCCAGCAGACTCACTGGGGGTAACACTGAAGCTTTCTTT

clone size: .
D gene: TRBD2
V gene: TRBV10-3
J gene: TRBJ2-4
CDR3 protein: CAISEAAGGPNIQYF
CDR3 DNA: TGTGCCATCAGTGAAGCTGCGGGGGGGCCAAACATTCAGTACTTC

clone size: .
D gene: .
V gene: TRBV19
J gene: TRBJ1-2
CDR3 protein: CASYGRTINYGYTF
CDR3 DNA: TGTGCCAGTTATGGACGGACTATTAACTATGGCTACACCTTC

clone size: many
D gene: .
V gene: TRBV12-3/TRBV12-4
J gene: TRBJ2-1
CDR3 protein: CASSLGAGGRGFNEQFF
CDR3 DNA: TGTGCCAGCAGTTTAGGGGCAGGAGGCCGGGGTTTCAATGAGCAGTTCTTC

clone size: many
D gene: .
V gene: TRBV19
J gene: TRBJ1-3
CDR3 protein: CASSRVSGNTIYF
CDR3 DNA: TGTGCCAGCAGCAGGGTGTCTGGAAACACCATATATTTT

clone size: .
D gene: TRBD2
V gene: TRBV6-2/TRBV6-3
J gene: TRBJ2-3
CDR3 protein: CASSPGLAGTRDTQYF
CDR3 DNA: TGTGCCAGCAGTCCCGGACTAGCGGGAACGAGAGATACGCAGTATTTT

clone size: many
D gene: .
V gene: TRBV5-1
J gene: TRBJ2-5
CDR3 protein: CASSLGGAETQYF
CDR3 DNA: TGCGCCAGCAGCTTGGGCGGGGCGGAGACCCAGTACTTC

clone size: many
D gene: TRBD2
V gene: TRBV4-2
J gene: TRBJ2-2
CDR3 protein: CASSPTSGGTGELFF
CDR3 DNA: TGTGCCAGCAGCCCTACTAGCGGGGGCACCGGGGAGCTGTTTTTT

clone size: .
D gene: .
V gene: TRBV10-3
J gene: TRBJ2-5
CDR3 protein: CAISESGPRVETQYF
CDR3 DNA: TGTGCCATCAGTGAGTCTGGCCCCCGCGTGGAGACCCAGTACTTC

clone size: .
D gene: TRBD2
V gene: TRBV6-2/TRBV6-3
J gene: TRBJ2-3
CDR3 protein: CASSSSGSTLDTQYF
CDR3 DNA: TGTGCCAGCAGTTCTAGCGGGAGCACCTTAGATACGCAGTATTTT

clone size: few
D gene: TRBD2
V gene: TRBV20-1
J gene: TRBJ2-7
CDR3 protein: CSARAGLAGVRAYEQYF
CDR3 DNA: TGCAGTGCTAGAGCGGGACTAGCGGGAGTTCGCGCCTACGAGCAGTACTTC

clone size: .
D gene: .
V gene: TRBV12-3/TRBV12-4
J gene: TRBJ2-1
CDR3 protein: CASRPQPGEGPDGNEQFF
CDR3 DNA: TGTGCCAGCAGACCCCAGCCAGGGGAGGGCCCGGATGGTAATGAGCAGTTCTTC

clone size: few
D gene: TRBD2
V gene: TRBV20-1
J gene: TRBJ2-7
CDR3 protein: CSAPPYGGRSSYEQYF
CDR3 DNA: TGCAGTGCTCCACCTTATGGCGGGAGGTCGTCCTACGAGCAGTACTTC

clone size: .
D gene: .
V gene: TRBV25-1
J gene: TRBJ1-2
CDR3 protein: CASRAGAGYGYTF
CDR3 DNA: TGTGCCAGCAGAGCGGGGGCGGGATATGGCTACACCTTC

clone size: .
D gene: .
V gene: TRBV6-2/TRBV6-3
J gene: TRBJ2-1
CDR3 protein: CASSYDGSYNEQFF
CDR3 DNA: TGTGCCAGCAGTTATGATGGTTCCTACAATGAGCAGTTCTTC

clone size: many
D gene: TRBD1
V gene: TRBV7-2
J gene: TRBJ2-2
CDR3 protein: CASSRGQGLNTGELFF
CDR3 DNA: TGTGCCAGCAGCCGAGGACAGGGACTGAACACCGGGGAGCTGTTTTTT

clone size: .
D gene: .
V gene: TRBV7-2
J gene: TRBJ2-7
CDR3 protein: CASSFPSYEQYF
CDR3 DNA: TGTGCCAGCTCATTCCCCTCCTACGAGCAGTACTTC